This TCR beta chain was profiled in a study of cytomegalovirus exposure and HLA in healthy donors. The CDR3 extends over 18 amino acids. V was clipped by 4 bases and J by 0 bases, with 19 bases between them. The germline V gene encodes CDR1 SEHNR and CDR2 FQNEAQ (reference sequence). Study results and limitations: Reportedly, HLA-A and HLA-B alleles of most subjects were accurately predicted from TCR beta.

Comment on this clone: Its antigen is undetermined.

PCR used 60 Vbeta primers and 13 Jbeta primers. Repertoires were generated with immunoSEQ multiplex PCR, while TCRdb's copy carries only in-frame clones and drops some. This sample has about 120,000 clones; over 6.5% occur once, and the top ten carry 5.5% to 7.5%. This sequence originates from a woman aged 40-49 years in good health and CMV-seropositive. The V gene is TRBV7-9, the J gene TRBJ1-5, with a weak D call TRBD1 (6 bases). Source material: PBMCs. CDR3 region: CASSSFAYRADSNQPQHF. The CDR3 DNA follows: TGTGCCAGCAGCTCCTTCGCCTACAGGGCGGATAGCAATCAGCCCCAGCATTTT.